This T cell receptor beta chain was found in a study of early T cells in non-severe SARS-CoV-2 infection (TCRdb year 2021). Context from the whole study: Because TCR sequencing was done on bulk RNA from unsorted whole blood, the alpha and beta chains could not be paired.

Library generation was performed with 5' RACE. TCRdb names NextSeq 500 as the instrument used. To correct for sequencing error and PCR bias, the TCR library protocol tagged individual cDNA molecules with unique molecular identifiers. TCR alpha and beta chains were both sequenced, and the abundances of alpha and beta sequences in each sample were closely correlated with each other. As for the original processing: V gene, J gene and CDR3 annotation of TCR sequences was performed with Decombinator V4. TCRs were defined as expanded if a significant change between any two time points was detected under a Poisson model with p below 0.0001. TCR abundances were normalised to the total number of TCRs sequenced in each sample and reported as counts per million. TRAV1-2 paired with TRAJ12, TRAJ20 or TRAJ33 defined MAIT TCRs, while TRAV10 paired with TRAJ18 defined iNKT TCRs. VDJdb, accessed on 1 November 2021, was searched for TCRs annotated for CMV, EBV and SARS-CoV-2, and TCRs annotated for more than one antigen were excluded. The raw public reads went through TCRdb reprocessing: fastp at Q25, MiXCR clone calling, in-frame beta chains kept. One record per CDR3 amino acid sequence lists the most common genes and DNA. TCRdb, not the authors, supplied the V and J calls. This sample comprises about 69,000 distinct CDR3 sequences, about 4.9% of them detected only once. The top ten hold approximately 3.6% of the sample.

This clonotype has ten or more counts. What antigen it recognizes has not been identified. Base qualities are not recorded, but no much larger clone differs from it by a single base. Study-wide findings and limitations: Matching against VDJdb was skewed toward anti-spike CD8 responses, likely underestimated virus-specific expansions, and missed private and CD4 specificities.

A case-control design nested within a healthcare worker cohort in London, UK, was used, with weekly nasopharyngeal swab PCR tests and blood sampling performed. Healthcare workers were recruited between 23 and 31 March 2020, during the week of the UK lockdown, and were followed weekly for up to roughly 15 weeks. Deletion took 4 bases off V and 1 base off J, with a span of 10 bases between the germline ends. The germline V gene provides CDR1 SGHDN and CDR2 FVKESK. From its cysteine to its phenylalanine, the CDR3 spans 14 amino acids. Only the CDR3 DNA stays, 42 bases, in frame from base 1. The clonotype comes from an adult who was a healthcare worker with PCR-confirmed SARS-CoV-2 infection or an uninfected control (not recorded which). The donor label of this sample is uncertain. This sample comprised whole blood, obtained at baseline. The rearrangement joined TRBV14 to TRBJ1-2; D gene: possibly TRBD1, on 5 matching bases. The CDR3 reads CASSPQGLNYGYTF. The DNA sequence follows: TGTGCCAGCAGCCCCCAGGGCCTTAACTATGGCTACACCTTC.